Listed below are T cell receptor beta chains from one sample, sequenced in a study of blood T cell repertoires in COVID-19. Profiling relied on immunoSEQ multiplex PCR, and the TCRdb table lists in-frame clones only, not all of them. The sample lists 130,000 or so clones, roughly 84% occurring once. The sequenced material came from peripheral blood. These receptors were collected from a man aged 60-69 years with acute or convalescent COVID-19. Each CDR3 is given with its conserved first and last residue. The order of the fields is D gene, J gene, V gene, clone size, CDR3 DNA, CDR3 protein. D genes are given only for firm matches. Where a row states a size, it is once, few, many or the class of an expanded clone; other rows omit it.

d_call: -; j_call: TRBJ1-3; v_call: TRBV2; clone_size: -; cdr3_nt: TGTGCCAGCAGAAACAGGGTCGGAAACACCATATATTTT; cdr3_aa: CASRNRVGNTIYF
d_call: -; j_call: TRBJ2-2; v_call: TRBV5-1; clone_size: -; cdr3_nt: TGCGCCAGCAGCTTATGGGGGGCGAACACCGGGGAGCTGTTTTTT; cdr3_aa: CASSLWGANTGELFF
d_call: -; j_call: TRBJ2-3; v_call: TRBV10-3; clone_size: -; cdr3_nt: TGTGCCATCAGTGAGAAACGCGGGGGCCACCCAGATACGCAGTATTTT; cdr3_aa: CAISEKRGGHPDTQYF
d_call: TRBD2; j_call: TRBJ2-2; v_call: TRBV5-1; clone_size: few; cdr3_nt: TGCGCCAGCAGTCCGGGACTAGTAGATGGGGAGCTGTTTTTT; cdr3_aa: CASSPGLVDGELFF
d_call: -; j_call: TRBJ1-5; v_call: TRBV6-2/TRBV6-3; clone_size: -; cdr3_nt: TGTGCCAGCAGTTCCCAGGGGTTTCAGCCCCAGCATTTT; cdr3_aa: CASSSQGFQPQHF
d_call: -; j_call: TRBJ2-5; v_call: TRBV30; clone_size: -; cdr3_nt: TGTGCCTGGAGTGGGGGGGGGCTGGGAGAGACCCAGTACTTC; cdr3_aa: CAWSGGGLGETQYF
d_call: -; j_call: TRBJ1-2; v_call: TRBV21-1; clone_size: few; cdr3_nt: TGTGCCAGCAGCAAGGACAGGGGGCGGGGTAATGGCTACACCTTC; cdr3_aa: CASSKDRGRGNGYTF
d_call: -; j_call: TRBJ2-5; v_call: TRBV21-1; clone_size: -; cdr3_nt: TGTGCCAGCAGCAAAGCGCGGGAGGGGGAGACCCAGTACTTC; cdr3_aa: CASSKAREGETQYF
d_call: -; j_call: TRBJ2-7; v_call: TRBV7-9; clone_size: -; cdr3_nt: TGTGCCAGCAGTCTAGTCTCAGAATTCTACGAGCAGTACTTC; cdr3_aa: CASSLVSEFYEQYF
d_call: -; j_call: TRBJ1-2; v_call: TRBV11-2; clone_size: -; cdr3_nt: TGTGCCAGCAGCTTAGTGTTGAGTACTGTCTACACCTTC; cdr3_aa: CASSLVLSTVYTF
d_call: -; j_call: TRBJ2-3; v_call: TRBV11-2; clone_size: -; cdr3_nt: TGTGCCAGCAGCACCTCCCGGACTATCACAGATACGCAGTATTTT; cdr3_aa: CASSTSRTITDTQYF
d_call: TRBD1; j_call: TRBJ1-4; v_call: TRBV3-1/TRBV3-2; clone_size: once; cdr3_nt: TGTGCCAGCAGCCCCTCGGCAGGGGGTAATGAAAAACTGTTTTTT; cdr3_aa: CASSPSAGGNEKLFF
d_call: -; j_call: TRBJ1-1; v_call: TRBV6-6; clone_size: -; cdr3_nt: TGTGCCAGCAGTCTGGGGAGGGGGAACACTGAAGCTTTCTTT; cdr3_aa: CASSLGRGNTEAFF
d_call: TRBD2; j_call: TRBJ2-1; v_call: TRBV5-1; clone_size: -; cdr3_nt: TGCGCCAGCAGCTGGGACATTAGCGGGAGTTCCTACAATGAGCAGTTCTTC; cdr3_aa: CASSWDISGSSYNEQFF
d_call: -; j_call: TRBJ2-3; v_call: TRBV5-1; clone_size: -; cdr3_nt: TGCGCCAGCACCTCCCTATCCCAGGGTGCAGATACGCAGTATTTT; cdr3_aa: CASTSLSQGADTQYF
d_call: TRBD1; j_call: TRBJ2-1; v_call: TRBV6-5; clone_size: -; cdr3_nt: TGTGCCAGCAGTCCCTTAGGCTGGGACAGGAATGAGCAGTTCTTC; cdr3_aa: CASSPLGWDRNEQFF
d_call: TRBD2; j_call: TRBJ2-1; v_call: TRBV4-1; clone_size: few; cdr3_nt: TGCGCCAGCAACCCTAGCGGGAGCTCCTACAATGAGCAGTTCTTC; cdr3_aa: CASNPSGSSYNEQFF
d_call: TRBD1; j_call: TRBJ1-6; v_call: TRBV6-6; clone_size: -; cdr3_nt: TGTGCCAGCAGTTACCAGGGGGCCGATAATTCACCCCTCCACTTT; cdr3_aa: CASSYQGADNSPLHF
d_call: TRBD1; j_call: TRBJ1-2; v_call: TRBV12-5; clone_size: -; cdr3_nt: TGTGCTAGTGGCTTGGGGACAGGGAGGTTCGGAGATGGCTACACCTTC; cdr3_aa: CASGLGTGRFGDGYTF
d_call: TRBD2; j_call: TRBJ2-1; v_call: TRBV20-1; clone_size: -; cdr3_nt: TGCAGTGCTAGTCGGGAGGGCCGATCCTACAATGAGCAGTTCTTC; cdr3_aa: CSASREGRSYNEQFF
d_call: TRBD1; j_call: TRBJ2-7; v_call: TRBV9; clone_size: -; cdr3_nt: TGTGCCAGCAGCGTAATAGACAGGGGGCACGAGCAGTACTTC; cdr3_aa: CASSVIDRGHEQYF
d_call: -; j_call: TRBJ1-2; v_call: TRBV2; clone_size: -; cdr3_nt: TGTGCCAGCAGTGAACAGGGTTATGGCTACACCTTC; cdr3_aa: CASSEQGYGYTF
d_call: TRBD1; j_call: TRBJ2-7; v_call: TRBV2; clone_size: -; cdr3_nt: TGTGCCAGCAGTGAAAGACAGGGGAAGATCCACGAGCAGTACTTC; cdr3_aa: CASSERQGKIHEQYF
d_call: -; j_call: TRBJ1-3; v_call: TRBV5-1; clone_size: many; cdr3_nt: TGCGCCAGCAGCTTCACAGGCTCTGGAAACACCATATATTTT; cdr3_aa: CASSFTGSGNTIYF
d_call: -; j_call: TRBJ1-3; v_call: TRBV9; clone_size: -; cdr3_nt: TGTGCCAGCAGCGTAAGGGGGTCTGGAAACACCATATATTTT; cdr3_aa: CASSVRGSGNTIYF
d_call: -; j_call: TRBJ1-1; v_call: TRBV19; clone_size: -; cdr3_nt: TGTGCCAGTAGTATCAGGGCGACAATGAACACTGAAGCTTTCTTT; cdr3_aa: CASSIRATMNTEAFF
d_call: -; j_call: TRBJ2-7; v_call: TRBV7-2; clone_size: -; cdr3_nt: TGTGCCAGCAGCTCTCCCGGCGGGCACGAGCAGTACTTC; cdr3_aa: CASSSPGGHEQYF
d_call: -; j_call: TRBJ1-6; v_call: TRBV5-4; clone_size: -; cdr3_nt: TGTGCCAGCAGCACTAGAAAACCAGGAACCTATAATTCACCCCTCCACTTT; cdr3_aa: CASSTRKPGTYNSPLHF
d_call: TRBD2; j_call: TRBJ2-1; v_call: TRBV5-1; clone_size: few; cdr3_nt: TGCGCCAGCAGCTTTAGCGGGAGAGACTACAATGAGCAGTTCTTC; cdr3_aa: CASSFSGRDYNEQFF
d_call: -; j_call: TRBJ1-2; v_call: TRBV6-6; clone_size: -; cdr3_nt: TGTGCCAGCAGTTACTCGAAGGGACAACTCTATGGCTACACCTTC; cdr3_aa: CASSYSKGQLYGYTF
d_call: -; j_call: TRBJ1-2; v_call: TRBV5-4; clone_size: -; cdr3_nt: TGTGCCAGCAGCTTGGCCGGCGGAGGGGAGGACTATGGCTACACCTTC; cdr3_aa: CASSLAGGGEDYGYTF
d_call: -; j_call: TRBJ1-5; v_call: TRBV27; clone_size: -; cdr3_nt: TGTGCCAGCAGTCCCCAGGGCCTCGGCAATCAGCCCCAGCATTTT; cdr3_aa: CASSPQGLGNQPQHF
d_call: TRBD1; j_call: TRBJ2-5; v_call: TRBV9; clone_size: -; cdr3_nt: TGTGCCAGCAGTCAAGGGGGCTTGGAGACCCAGTACTTC; cdr3_aa: CASSQGGLETQYF
d_call: TRBD2; j_call: TRBJ2-5; v_call: TRBV7-2; clone_size: -; cdr3_nt: TGTGCCAGTGGACTAGCGGGGGTTCAAGAGACCCAGTACTTC; cdr3_aa: CASGLAGVQETQYF
d_call: -; j_call: TRBJ2-2; v_call: TRBV9; clone_size: -; cdr3_nt: TGTGCCAGCAGCGCCCCCGGACAGATCTTTGGCGGGGAGCTGTTTTTT; cdr3_aa: CASSAPGQIFGGELFF
d_call: TRBD1; j_call: TRBJ2-1; v_call: TRBV19; clone_size: -; cdr3_nt: TGTGCCAGTAGTATGGGGACAGCGGCCTACAATGAGCAGTTCTTC; cdr3_aa: CASSMGTAAYNEQFF
d_call: TRBD1; j_call: TRBJ1-2; v_call: TRBV19; clone_size: -; cdr3_nt: TGTGCCAGTAGTAAGGGACAGACTAACTATGGCTACACCTTC; cdr3_aa: CASSKGQTNYGYTF
d_call: TRBD1; j_call: TRBJ1-1; v_call: TRBV5-3; clone_size: -; cdr3_nt: TGTGCCAGAAGCTGGGGGACAGGACGCGCTGAAGCTTTCTTT; cdr3_aa: CARSWGTGRAEAFF
d_call: -; j_call: TRBJ2-7; v_call: TRBV7-9; clone_size: -; cdr3_nt: TGTGCCAGCAGCTTAGTAGGGGGGGAATACGAGCAGTACTTC; cdr3_aa: CASSLVGGEYEQYF
d_call: -; j_call: TRBJ2-1; v_call: TRBV27; clone_size: -; cdr3_nt: TGTGCCAGCAGTTTATCGGAGCTAGGCGAGCAGTTCTTC; cdr3_aa: CASSLSELGEQFF